A single sample is the source of the 29 T cell receptor beta chains below, sequenced in a study of blood T cell repertoires in COVID-19. Generated by immunoSEQ multiplex PCR, the TCRdb table keeps only in-frame clones and is missing some. Of about 130,000 clones listed, roughly 78% are singletons. Sequencing was performed on PBMCs or T cells enriched from blood (not recorded which). These receptors were collected from a woman between 45 and 60 years old who had recovered from COVID-19.

The chain recombines TRBV7-2 with TRBJ2-1, with TRBD2 as a possible D gene (5 bases). V lost 0 bases to trimming and J lost 0 bases, with 6 bases between them. Germline values: CDR1 SGHTA, CDR2 FQGNSA. This CDR3 is built from 15 residues. This chain's CDR3 is CASSLAEASYNEQFF. Written as DNA, the CDR3 is TGTGCCAGCAGCTTAGCGGAGGCCTCCTACAATGAGCAGTTCTTC.

This chain links TRBV12-2 with TRBJ2-1; no check of the table's D call, TRBD2, against the DNA was made. TRBV12-2 is a pseudogene. There are 21 residues in the CDR3. The CDR3 sequence: CASRLEVPGLAELNSYNEQFF. CDR3 DNA sequence: TGTGCAAGTCGCTTAGAGGTCCCTGGACTAGCGGAACTAAACTCCTACAATGAGCAGTTCTTC.

The chain combines TRBV9 with TRBJ1-2; a possible D gene is TRBD1 (6 bases). Per germline, CDR1 SGDLS and CDR2 YYNGEE. CDR3 length: 12 residues. V was trimmed by 6 bases and J by 8 bases, leaving 14 bases between them. The CDR3: CASTPGDGGYTF. The CDR3 DNA reads TGTGCCAGCACCCCAGGGGATGGGGGCTACACCTTC.

V is TRBV30 and J is TRBJ2-3, with 14 positions matching TRBD2. There are 16 residues in the CDR3. The germline V gene encodes CDR1 GTSNPN and CDR2 SVGIG (reference sequence). V dropped 2 bases and J dropped 8; count of bases not matched to a gene: 9. The CDR3 DNA sequence: TGTGCCTGGAGTAGGGGACTAGCGGGGGCCGGGGGTACGCAGTATTTT. Protein: CAWSRGLAGAGGTQYF.

This chain connects TRBV21-1 to TRBJ1-1. TRBV21-1 is a listed pseudogene. This CDR3 has 16 amino acids. The CDR3 sequence is CASSKIQVRGNTEAFF. CDR3 in DNA: TGTGCCAGCAGCAAAATTCAGGTTCGGGGAAACACTGAAGCTTTCTTT.

The chain uses TRBV27 and TRBJ1-1; D is ambiguous. The CDR3 covers 15 residues. V was shortened by 1 base and J by 0 bases, with 9 bases between the two germline ends. Germline V gene sequence: CDR1 MNHEY, CDR2 SMNVEV (reference sequence). In DNA, the CDR3 is TGTGCCAGCAGTTTATTCGGGAGTCTGAACACTGAAGCTTTCTTT. It codes for CASSLFGSLNTEAFF.

The CDR3 protein is CATGVGGSGNTIYF. CDR3 nucleotide sequence: TGTGCCACCGGAGTGGGGGGCTCTGGAAACACCATATATTTT. The chain couples TRBV28 to TRBJ1-3, with a possible D match to TRBD1 (5 bases). With 10 bases removed from V and 0 bases from J, the gap between germline ends came to 13 bases. Looked up from germline, CDR1 is MDHEN and CDR2 is SYDVKM. The CDR3 loop spans 14 amino acids.

The J gene is TRBJ1-1, the V gene TRBV5-1; D may be TRBD1 (5 bases). This CDR3 spans 13 amino acids. V was trimmed by 3 bases and J by 7 bases, leaving 13 bases between them. Germline lookup yields CDR1 SGHRS and CDR2 YFSETQ. In nucleotides, the CDR3 is TGCGCCAGCAGCTCAATGGGGCCAGGTGAAGCTTTCTTT. It translates to CASSSMGPGEAFF.

This chain uses TRBV10-3 with TRBJ2-1; 7 bases line up with TRBD2. J lost 5 bases, V lost 6 bases, and 13 bases had no gene match. CDR3 length equals 16 residues. CDR1 is ENHRY and CDR2 is SYGVKD in the germline V gene. CDR3 loop: CAISATSRGVNNEQFF. CDR3 sequence (DNA): TGTGCCATCAGCGCCACCTCACGGGGGGTTAACAATGAGCAGTTCTTC.

V and J are TRBV27 and TRBJ1-6; the D is unclear. Germline V gene sequence: CDR1 MNHEY, CDR2 SMNVEV (reference sequence). The CDR3 is made up of 15 amino acids. V lost 2 bases and J 8 bases, leaving 13 bases between the germline ends. The CDR3 sequence is CASSLVAGGYSPLHF. DNA of the CDR3: TGTGCCAGCAGTTTAGTCGCAGGAGGTTATTCACCCCTCCACTTT.

This chain joins TRBV21-1 and TRBJ2-7; TRBD1 is the table's D call and was not checked against the DNA. TRBV21-1 is noted as a pseudogene. The CDR3 length is 13 residues. The CDR3, as DNA: TGTGCCACTTCGAGACAGAACCACTACGAGCAGTACTTC. It specifies CATSRQNHYEQYF.

This clone was seen only once. The chain links TRBV19 to TRBJ1-4; TRBD1 agrees at 7 bases. The CDR3 has 19 residues. The V gene's germline CDR1 is LNHDA and CDR2 SQIVND (reference sequence). V dropped 3 bases and J dropped 8; count of bases not matched to a gene: 21. CDR3 sequence: CASSIHEGQRRGFLEKLFF. Here the CDR3 DNA reads TGTGCCAGTAGTATCCACGAGGGACAGCGTCGGGGGTTTTTAGAAAAACTGTTTTTT.

This sequence joins TRBV5-1 and TRBJ1-4; 7 nucleotides match TRBD1. V shed 4 bases and J 7 bases; nucleotides not matched to a gene: 7. The CDR3 length is 14 residues. CDR1 and CDR2 (germline): SGHRS, YFSETQ. The CDR3 region has the DNA TGCGCCAGCAGCCAGACAGGGTCCGGTGAAAAACTGTTTTTT. It is translated as CASSQTGSGEKLFF.

This clone was observed a single time. The chain recombines TRBV28 with TRBJ2-7; 8 bases map to TRBD1. The CDR3 length is 16 residues. V trimming: 5 bases; J trimming: 1 base; junction bases outside the gene matches: 10. Germline V CDR1 and CDR2: MDHEN, SYDVKM. CDR3 loop: CASSPASGGLSYEQYV. The CDR3 coding sequence is TGTGCCAGCAGTCCTGCTTCAGGGGGCCTTTCCTACGAGCAGTACGTC.

This rearrangement joins TRBV7-2 to TRBJ2-4; no reliable D call. The CDR3 contains 15 residues. The V gene's germline CDR1 is SGHTA and CDR2 FQGNSA. V lost 2 bases and J lost 0, with 8 bases in between. CDR3 nucleotides: TGTGCCAGCAGCTTAAGAGTCCTAGCCAAAAACATTCAGTACTTC. Amino acid sequence: CASSLRVLAKNIQYF.

This clone was counted once. In DNA, the CDR3 is TGTGCCAGTTCACAGGGGAGAGAGACCCAGTACTTC. It is translated as CASSQGRETQYF. The chain links TRBV28 to TRBJ2-5; 7 nucleotides line up with TRBD1. This CDR3 spans 12 amino acids. Germline trimming cut 9 bases from V and 4 bases from J; bases unmatched to any gene: 5. The germline gives CDR1 MDHEN, CDR2 SYDVKM. Variable domain in full (rest from reference TRBV28 and TRBJ2-5): DVKVTQSSRYLVKRTGEKVFLECVQDMDHENMFWYRQDPGLGLRLIYFSYDVKMKEKGDIPEGYSVSREKKERFSLILESASTNQTSMYLCASSQGRETQYFGPGTRLLVL.

This chain links TRBV7-2 with TRBJ1-6; TRBD1 matches at 9 bases. Germline loops: CDR1 SGHTA, CDR2 FQGNSA. The CDR3 runs to 15 residues. After removal of 3 bases from V and 7 bases from J, the junction contained 4 bases not matched to a gene. The DNA of the CDR3 is TGTGCCAGCAGCTTGCCAGGGACAGGGAATTCACCCCTCCACTTT. Residues: CASSLPGTGNSPLHF. The whole variable domain, filled in from reference TRBV7-2 and TRBJ1-6, reads GAGVSQSPSNKVTEKGKDVELRCDPISGHTALYWYRQSLGQGLEFLIYFQGNSAPDKSGLPSDRFSAERTGGSVSTLTIQRTQQEDSAVYLCASSLPGTGNSPLHFGNGTRLTVT.

This chain links TRBV27 with TRBJ1-2; tentatively, D is TRBD1 (5 bases). The CDR3 is made up of 15 amino acids. Per germline, CDR1 MNHEY and CDR2 SMNVEV (reference sequence). Trimming took 6 bases from V and 4 from J, leaving 18 bases between them. The chain's CDR3 is CASRSPIQAFYGYTF. CDR3 DNA sequence: TGTGCCAGCAGGAGTCCCATACAGGCCTTCTATGGCTACACCTTC.

The chain is built from TRBV3-1 (or the pseudogene TRBV3-2) and TRBJ2-1; 9 nucleotides agree with TRBD2. After removal of 2 bases from V and 5 bases from J, the junction contained 16 bases not matched to a gene. The CDR3 contains 19 residues. Germline V lookup: CDR1 LGHDT, CDR2 YNNKEL (reference sequence). The CDR3 nucleotides read TGTGCCAGCAGCCAACACCTAGCGGGGTACTTTCGCCAAAACAATGAGCAGTTCTTC. Amino acid sequence: CASSQHLAGYFRQNNEQFF.

J is TRBJ1-4 and V is TRBV5-5; D possibly corresponds to TRBD1 (5 bases). Per germline, CDR1 SGHKS and CDR2 YYEKEE (reference sequence). Trimming removed 2 bases from V and 8 bases from J, with 19 bases in between. This CDR3 has 16 amino acids. CDR3: CASSFTDSPFREKLFF. The CDR3 nucleotides are TGTGCCAGCAGCTTTACCGACAGCCCATTCAGGGAAAAACTGTTTTTT. Complete variable domain (other parts from reference TRBV5-5 and TRBJ1-4): DAGVTQSPTHLIKTRGQQVTLRCSPISGHKSVSWYQQVLGQGPQFIFQYYEKEERGRGNFPDRFSARQFPNYSSELNVNALLLGDSALYLCASSFTDSPFREKLFFGSGTQLSVL.

The chain carries TRBV3-1 (or the pseudogene TRBV3-2) and TRBJ2-7; D possibly corresponds to TRBD2 (6 bases). Per the germline V gene, CDR1 is LGHDT and CDR2 is YNNKEL (reference sequence). Trimming shortened V by 4 bases and J by 2 bases, and 9 bases separated the two germline ends. This CDR3 contains 13 residues. CDR3 sequence: CASSPGSTYEQYV. CDR3 DNA sequence: TGTGCCAGCAGCCCCGGGAGCACCTACGAGCAGTACGTC.

The chain employs TRBV29-1 and TRBJ2-7; TRBD2 matches at 9 bases. In germline, CDR1 is SQVTM, CDR2 ANQGSEA. V lost 6 bases to trimming and J lost 3 bases; unmatched junction nucleotides: 9. The CDR3 loop spans 14 amino acids. The CDR3 loop reads CSVNSGGPDYEQYF. The CDR3 DNA is TGCAGCGTAAACAGCGGGGGGCCAGACTACGAGCAGTACTTC.

A single count supports this clone. The chain joins TRBV28 to TRBJ1-1; D might be TRBD1 (6 bases). Germline CDR1 and CDR2: MDHEN and SYDVKM. The CDR3 consists of 18 residues. The ends were cut back, 1 base at V and 0 bases at J, with 18 bases in the middle. Here the CDR3 DNA reads TGTGCCAGCAGTTTATTCTTCTCGCCAGGGGACATGAACACTGAAGCTTTCTTT. Translating gives CASSLFFSPGDMNTEAFF.

The chain is built from TRBV4-1 and TRBJ1-2; the match to TRBD1 covers 8 bases. The CDR3 has 15 amino acids. Per germline, CDR1 MGHRA and CDR2 YSYEKL. The V segment lost 1 base and the J segment 4 bases; nucleotides outside the gene matches: 5. CDR3 protein: CASSQVQGVGYGYTF. For the CDR3, the DNA is TGCGCCAGCAGCCAAGTACAGGGGGTGGGCTATGGCTACACCTTC.

Concerning this clone: Other nucleotide sequences in the sample specify the same CDR3. The CDR3 DNA follows: TGTGCCAGCAGCCCAACGGGGGACTCTTACAATGAGCAGTTCTTC. Its translation is CASSPTGDSYNEQFF. The chain couples TRBV5-4 to TRBJ2-1; maybe TRBD2 (6 bases). V lost 4 bases to trimming and J lost 4 bases, with 15 bases between them. The CDR3 consists of 15 residues. CDR1 SGHNT and CDR2 YYREEE come from the germline V gene (reference sequence). Full variable domain (remainder filled in from reference TRBV5-4 and TRBJ2-1): ETGVTQSPTHLIKTRGQQVTLRCSSQSGHNTVSWYQQALGQGPQFIFQYYREEENGRGNFPPRFSGLQFPNYSSELNVNALELDDSALYLCASSPTGDSYNEQFFGPGTRLTVL.

In the case of this clone: The junction departs from germline at one end; a sequencing error may be responsible. Different DNA sequences within this sample yield the same CDR3. The chain combines TRBV15 with TRBJ2-5, with TRBD2 as a possible D gene (5 bases). The CDR3 covers 13 residues. Germline CDR1 is LNHNV and CDR2 is YYDKDF (reference sequence). For the CDR3, the DNA is TGCGCCACCAGCAGAGACCAGCGGGAGACCCAGTACTTC. As protein: CATSRDQRETQYF.

This clone has more than one count but fewer than ten. V gene TRBV19 combines with J gene TRBJ2-6; TRBD2 might be the D (5 bases). V dropped 3 bases and J dropped 4 bases, with 10 bases sitting between them. Germline V gene lookup returns CDR1 LNHDA and CDR2 SQIVND (reference sequence). The CDR3 covers 15 residues. The CDR3 coding sequence is TGTGCCAGTAGTATTAGCCCGGGGGGGGCCAACGTCCTGACTTTC. It yields the protein CASSISPGGANVLTF.

The chain's CDR3 is CASSLLRSGGRTEAFF. In DNA form, the CDR3 reads TGTGCCAGCAGCTTATTGAGGTCAGGGGGCAGGACTGAAGCTTTCTTT. V gene TRBV7-9 combines with J gene TRBJ1-1, with TRBD1 identical over 8 bases. Germline CDR1 is SEHNR and CDR2 is FQNEAQ (reference sequence). There are 16 residues in the CDR3. Trimming at V came to 2 bases and at J to 5 bases, leaving 10 bases not matched to a gene. Combining the CDR3 with reference TRBV7-9 and TRBJ1-1 gives the whole variable domain DTGVSQNPRHKITKRGQNVTFRCDPISEHNRLYWYRQTLGQGPEFLTYFQNEAQLEKSRLLSDRFSAERPKGSFSTLEIQRTEQGDSAMYLCASSLLRSGGRTEAFFGQGTRLTVV.

The chain has TRBV5-6 and TRBJ1-1; tentatively, D is TRBD1 (6 bases). V was pared by 7 bases and J by 5 bases, with 15 bases between. The CDR3 has 13 residues. CDR1 is SGHDT, CDR2 YYEEEE, per germline. The CDR3 loop is CASRTGLWTEAFF. Written as DNA, the CDR3 is TGTGCCAGCCGAACAGGGTTGTGGACTGAAGCTTTCTTT.